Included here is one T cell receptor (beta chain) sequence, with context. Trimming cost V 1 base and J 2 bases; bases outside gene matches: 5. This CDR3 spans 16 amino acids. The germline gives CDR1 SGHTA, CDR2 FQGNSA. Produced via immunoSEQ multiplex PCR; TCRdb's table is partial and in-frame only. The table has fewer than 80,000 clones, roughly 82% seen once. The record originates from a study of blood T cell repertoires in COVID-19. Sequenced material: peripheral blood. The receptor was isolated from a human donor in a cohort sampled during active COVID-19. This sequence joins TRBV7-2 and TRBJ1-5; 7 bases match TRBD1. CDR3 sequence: CASSLVEGQGNQPQHF. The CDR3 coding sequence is TGTGCCAGCAGCTTAGTGGAAGGACAGGGCAATCAGCCCCAGCATTTT.